A single TCR beta chain is shown here with its context. Its specificity is unknown. These data belong to a study of T cell responses to AZD1222 COVID-19 vaccine. Regarding the study as a whole: The breadth and depth of Spike-specific TCRs increased once two AZD1222 doses had been given.

The junction had 6 bases not matched to a gene; V was cut back by 7 bases and J by 4 bases. The V gene's germline CDR1 is MNHEY and CDR2 SVGEGT. This CDR3 comprises 14 residues. The data were produced by immunoSEQ multiplex PCR, yet TCRdb's version contains in-frame clones alone and is incomplete. Of 150,000 to 180,000 clones listed, about nine tenths are singletons. The source of this sequence is an adult in good health. The chain has TRBV6-2 or TRBV6-3 and TRBJ1-5, with TRBD1 matching 8 bases. Sequences were derived from peripheral blood, sampled on day 0 of MenACWY control vaccination. CDR3 nucleotides: TGTGCCAGCACCCCAGGGGGCCCAAATCAGCCCCAGCATTTT. It translates to CASTPGGPNQPQHF.